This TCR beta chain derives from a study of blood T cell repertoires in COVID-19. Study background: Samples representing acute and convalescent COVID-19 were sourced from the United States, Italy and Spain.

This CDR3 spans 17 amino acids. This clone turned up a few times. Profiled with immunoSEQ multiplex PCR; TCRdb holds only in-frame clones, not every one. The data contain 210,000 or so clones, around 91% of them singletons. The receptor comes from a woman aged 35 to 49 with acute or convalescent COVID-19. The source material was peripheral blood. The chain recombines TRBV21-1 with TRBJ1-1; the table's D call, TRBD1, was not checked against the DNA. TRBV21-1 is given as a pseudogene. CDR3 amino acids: CASSGPGTGPRDTEAFF. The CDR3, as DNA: TGTGCCAGCAGCGGTCCCGGGACAGGACCGCGGGACACTGAAGCTTTCTTT.